This T cell receptor (beta chain) stems from a study of cytomegalovirus exposure and HLA in healthy donors. The V gene lost 2 bases and the J gene lost 5 bases, with 16 bases spanning the gap. This CDR3 region has 15 residues. Germline values: CDR1 MGHRA, CDR2 YSYEKL. Both 60 Vbeta primers and 13 Jbeta primers went into the PCR. Sequenced by immunoSEQ multiplex PCR; TCRdb stores in-frame clones only, minus some. The sample carries about 210,000 clones, approximately 80% recorded once. V is TRBV4-1 and J is TRBJ2-7, with TRBD1 as a possible D gene (6 bases). Material: PBMCs. The sequence derives from a woman aged 45-65 years in good health and CMV-seropositive. CDR3 nucleotide sequence: TGCGCCAGCAGCCAACCCGGGACAACTTACGACGAGCAGTACTTC. Translation gives CASSQPGTTYDEQYF.